The 21 T cell receptor beta chains in this list originate from one sample, sequenced in a study of blood T cell repertoires in COVID-19. TCRdb keeps only in-frame clones here, not all; method: immunoSEQ multiplex PCR. The data show just over 95,000 clones, with around 76% seen just once and approximately 18% held by the top ten. Sequences were obtained from peripheral blood. Receptor source: a man aged 80 or over with acute or convalescent COVID-19.

The chain uses TRBV6-2 or TRBV6-3 and TRBJ1-3; tentatively, D is TRBD1 (5 bases). This CDR3 comprises 16 residues. V lost 6 bases, J lost 0 bases, and 15 bases lay in between. Germline lookup yields CDR1 MNHEY and CDR2 SVGEGT. The CDR3 loop reads CASSRPRGLSGNTIYF. The CDR3 DNA is TGTGCCAGCAGCCGCCCCCGGGGACTCTCTGGAAACACCATATATTTT.

This chain links TRBV7-9 with TRBJ2-7; D may be TRBD1 (6 bases). The V and J ends lost 5 bases and 5 bases respectively, with 16 bases between them. Germline assignment: CDR1 SEHNR and CDR2 FQNEAQ (reference sequence). The CDR3 totals 14 residues. The CDR3 DNA follows: TGTGCCAGCAGCCCGAGGACCAGGGGCCACGAGCAGTACTTC. This encodes CASSPRTRGHEQYF.

This clone was detected only a few times. The rearrangement links TRBV2 to TRBJ1-6; possibly TRBD1 for D (5 bases). The V end lost 5 bases, the J end lost 9 bases, and 17 bases lay between the germline ends. The length of the CDR3 is 15 residues. The germline gives CDR1 SNHLY, CDR2 FYNNEI. The CDR3 DNA sequence: TGTGCCAGCAGTAGGGGCAGTAGGGGTGGTTCACCCCTCCACTTT. It specifies CASSRGSRGGSPLHF.

The chain recombines TRBV19 with TRBJ1-5, with 7 bases aligning to TRBD1. Germline values: CDR1 LNHDA, CDR2 SQIVND (reference sequence). J was trimmed by 6 bases and V by 5 bases; bases with no gene match: 10. CDR3 length equals 15 residues. The CDR3 is CASSPLDRDRQPQHF. DNA of the CDR3: TGTGCCAGTAGTCCTCTTGACAGGGACCGTCAGCCCCAGCATTTT.

V usage is TRBV6-5 and J usage is TRBJ1-2; D might be TRBD1 (5 bases). V was clipped by 6 bases and J by 2 bases, with 10 bases between them. The CDR3 is 13 residues long. Germline lookup yields CDR1 MNHEY and CDR2 SVGAGI. CDR3 DNA: TGTGCCAGCAGGGCTCGGGGGAACTATGGCTACACCTTC. Encoded protein: CASRARGNYGYTF.

This clone was seen repeatedly, ten times or more. The gene calls are TRBV25-1 and TRBJ1-5; 9 nucleotides align to TRBD1. J lost 3 bases, V lost 7 bases, and 4 bases had no gene match. CDR3 length: 14 amino acids. Germline V gene data show CDR1 as MGHDK and CDR2 as SYGVNS. The CDR3 region is CASTGTGNNQPQHF. The CDR3 DNA reads TGTGCCAGCACAGGGACAGGGAACAATCAGCCCCAGCATTTT.

This clone was detected once. This chain connects TRBV7-9 to TRBJ2-6, with TRBD1 identical over 8 bases. Germline V CDR1 and CDR2: SEHNR, FQNEAQ (reference sequence). Trimming removed 5 bases from V and 3 bases from J; junction bases left unmatched: 12. This CDR3 is 18 amino acids long. The chain's CDR3 is CASSHRDRGSRGANVLTF. The CDR3 DNA reads as TGTGCCAGCAGCCACCGCGACAGGGGCTCGCGTGGGGCCAACGTCCTGACTTTC.

The chain recombines TRBV24-1 with TRBJ2-1, with 7 positions matching TRBD2. This CDR3 is 13 amino acids long. CDR1 KGHDR and CDR2 SFDVKD come from the germline V gene. With 9 bases clipped from V and 0 bases from J, the junction kept 1 base outside the gene matches. This chain's CDR3 is CATGTISYNEQFF. The CDR3, as DNA: TGTGCCACCGGGACTATCTCCTACAATGAGCAGTTCTTC.

The chain is built from TRBV5-1 and TRBJ1-1, with D possibly being TRBD1 (5 bases). The CDR3 runs 15 residues. Germline CDR1 and CDR2: SGHRS and YFSETQ. Trimming took 2 bases from V and 6 from J, leaving 17 bases between them. The CDR3 protein is CASSFGPRGSSEAFF. The CDR3 DNA reads TGCGCCAGCAGCTTCGGACCTAGGGGTTCGTCTGAAGCTTTCTTT. Using reference TRBV5-1 and TRBJ1-1 for the parts outside the CDR3, the full variable domain is KAGVTQTPRYLIKTRGQQVTLSCSPISGHRSVSWYQQTPGQGLQFLFEYFSETQRNKGNFPGRFSGRQFSNSRSEMNVSTLELGDSALYLCASSFGPRGSSEAFFGQGTRLTVV.

The genes are TRBV11-2 and TRBJ1-2; TRBD1 matches at 8 bases. There are 13 residues in the CDR3. J gave up 4 bases and V 5 bases, and 3 bases lay outside the gene matches. In germline, CDR1 is SGHAT, CDR2 FQNNGV. CDR3 amino acids: CASSRQGTYGYTF. Here the CDR3 DNA reads TGTGCCAGCAGCCGACAGGGGACCTATGGCTACACCTTC.

This CDR3 is CASSYTGNTEAFF. The CDR3 region has the DNA TGTGCCAGCAGTTACACAGGAAACACTGAAGCTTTCTTT. The chain combines TRBV6-2 or TRBV6-3 with TRBJ1-1; weak D call: TRBD1 (5 bases). Germline loops: CDR1 MNHEY, CDR2 SVGEGT. The germline V and J ends were trimmed by 2 bases and 2 bases, with 6 bases remaining between them. The CDR3 runs to 13 residues.

The chain combines TRBV5-1 with TRBJ1-1, with D hard to call. The germline V and J ends were trimmed by 0 bases and 0 bases, with 12 bases remaining between them. Germline CDR1 is SGHRS and CDR2 is YFSETQ. This CDR3 spans 16 amino acids. CDR3 residues: CASSLVSTAMNTEAFF. In DNA form, the CDR3 reads TGCGCCAGCAGCTTGGTATCCACAGCCATGAACACTGAAGCTTTCTTT.

The V call is TRBV19, the J call TRBJ1-1; maybe TRBD1 (5 bases). With 3 bases removed from V and 7 bases from J, the gap between germline ends came to 12 bases. Looked up from germline, CDR1 is LNHDA and CDR2 is SQIVND (reference sequence). CDR3 size: 13 residues. CDR3 sequence: CASSMEGRGEAFF. In nucleotides, the CDR3 is TGTGCCAGTAGTATGGAGGGGAGAGGTGAAGCTTTCTTT.

The chain links TRBV7-9 to TRBJ1-1; D remains unclear. The CDR3 is made up of 14 amino acids. V was shortened by 1 base and J by 1 base, with 7 bases between the two germline ends. Germline V gene lookup returns CDR1 SEHNR and CDR2 FQNEAQ (reference sequence). The CDR3 loop is CASSLGASNTEAFF. In DNA, the CDR3 is TGTGCCAGCAGCTTAGGAGCCTCGAACACTGAAGCTTTCTTT.

J is TRBJ2-7 and V is TRBV4-3; TRBD1 aligns across 9 bases. The CDR3 extends over 16 amino acids. Germline CDR1 reads LGHNA; CDR2 reads YSLEER. V shed 1 base, J shed 4 bases, and the junction held 8 bases outside the gene matches. For the CDR3, the DNA is TGCGCCAGCAGCCAAGCCCAGGGACAGGGACCGTACGAGCAGTACTTC. It specifies CASSQAQGQGPYEQYF.

This chain joins TRBV11-2 and TRBJ2-7; TRBD2 matches at 8 bases. The CDR3 sequence is 15 residues long. CDR1 is SGHAT, CDR2 FQNNGV, per germline. V shed 0 bases, J shed 4 bases, and the junction held 5 bases outside the gene matches. CDR3 protein: CASSLDGIAGYEQYF. The CDR3 DNA reads TGTGCCAGCAGCTTAGATGGGATAGCGGGATACGAGCAGTACTTC.

The chain uses TRBV7-9 and TRBJ2-5; a weak D match, TRBD2 (6 bases). Germline CDR1 and CDR2: SEHNR and FQNEAQ (reference sequence). V shed 0 bases and J shed 4 bases, with 15 bases lying between them. The CDR3 is 16 residues long. The CDR3 loop is CASSLALNRRGETQYF. As DNA, the CDR3 is TGTGCCAGCAGCTTAGCCCTTAACAGGCGGGGAGAGACCCAGTACTTC.

The CDR3 DNA sequence: TGTGCCAGTATCCCCTGGGCAGGGGGGCAGCCCCAGCATTTT. Translation gives CASIPWAGGQPQHF. The chain joins TRBV19 to TRBJ1-5; TRBD1 aligns across 7 bases. The CDR3 covers 14 residues. Germline V gene lookup returns CDR1 LNHDA and CDR2 SQIVND (reference sequence). V shed 7 bases and J 7 bases; nucleotides not matched to a gene: 10.

In its sample, this clone was seen once. J is TRBJ2-7 and V is TRBV10-2, with 7 bases lining up with TRBD2. The V gene's germline CDR1 is WSHSY and CDR2 SAAADI. With V trimmed by 3 bases and J by 4 bases, 6 bases remained unmatched. The CDR3 is made up of 14 amino acids. CDR3 in DNA: TGCGCCAGCAGTGAACTAGCGTCCAGTTACGAGCAGTACTTC. It codes for CASSELASSYEQYF.

V and J are TRBV5-1 and TRBJ1-1; D is unresolved. Per the germline V gene, CDR1 is SGHRS and CDR2 is YFSETQ. The CDR3 is 15 residues long. The V and J ends lost 3 bases and 7 bases respectively, with 19 bases between them. CDR3 in DNA: TGCGCCAGCAGCTCGGACCCGGGGTCCCTCGGTGAAGCTTTCTTT. This sequence encodes CASSSDPGSLGEAFF. Full variable domain (remainder filled in from reference TRBV5-1 and TRBJ1-1): KAGVTQTPRYLIKTRGQQVTLSCSPISGHRSVSWYQQTPGQGLQFLFEYFSETQRNKGNFPGRFSGRQFSNSRSEMNVSTLELGDSALYLCASSSDPGSLGEAFFGQGTRLTVV.

V and J are TRBV15 and TRBJ2-1, with 8 bases identical to TRBD1. The CDR3 is made up of 14 amino acids. Germline V gene lookup returns CDR1 LNHNV and CDR2 YYDKDF (reference sequence). The J segment lost 4 bases and the V segment lost 3 bases, leaving 2 bases of the junction unmatched. The DNA for the CDR3 is TGTGCCACCAGCAGGGGACAGGCATACAATGAGCAGTTCTTC. This gives the protein CATSRGQAYNEQFF. The variable domain in full, with the rest retrieved from reference TRBV15 and TRBJ2-1, is DAMVIQNPRYQVTQFGKPVTLSCSQTLNHNVMYWYQQKSSQAPKLLFHYYDKDFNNEADTPDNFQSRRPNTSFCFLDIRSPGLGDTAMYLCATSRGQAYNEQFFGPGTRLTVL.